This T cell receptor beta chain was recovered during a study of control samples from healthy donors and cancer patients. CDR1 is SGHRS and CDR2 is YFSETQ in the germline V gene. This CDR3 spans 16 amino acids. J was trimmed by 1 base and V by 1 base; bases with no gene match: 1. Produced via immunoSEQ multiplex PCR; TCRdb's table is partial and in-frame only. Here the sample spans 100,000 to 150,000 clones, 89% being singletons. The chain is built from TRBV5-1 and TRBJ2-3, with 12 bases that match TRBD2. Source material: blood. This receptor was obtained from a man in his forties or fifties in good health. As DNA, the CDR3 is TGCGCCAGCAGCTTGAGGACTAGCGGGGGCACAGATACGCAGTATTTT. It encodes CASSLRTSGGTDTQYF.